The sample holds a few counts of the clone carrying this T cell receptor beta chain. Its antigen is not identified. This PCR relied on a set of 60 Vbeta primers and 13 Jbeta primers. Only in-frame clones appear in the TCRdb table, and some are missing; sequencing was by immunoSEQ multiplex PCR. This table has around 150,000 clones, roughly 80% appearing once. The source of the sample is a study of cytomegalovirus exposure and HLA in healthy donors. Study-level findings and limits: Solely CMV serostatus was available to characterize immune exposure. A reported reduction in N-insertions relative to the roughly 610-donor mean was seen in an Asian-associated ancestry cluster in a later analysis. A later analysis reported that several of the most significant clusters appeared to be linked to common viral pathogens, among them Epstein-Barr virus.

CDR1 is MNHNS and CDR2 is SASEGT in the germline V gene. J lost 4 bases, V lost 3 bases, and 8 bases had no gene match. The CDR3 spans 15 residues. This chain connects TRBV6-1 to TRBJ1-2; 7 bases agree with TRBD1. The sample consisted of PBMCs. This sequence originates from a woman in her forties or fifties in good health and CMV-seronegative. The CDR3 bases are TGTGCCAGCAGTGACCTGCAGGGGGTTGGCTATGGCTACACCTTC. Translating it yields CASSDLQGVGYGYTF.